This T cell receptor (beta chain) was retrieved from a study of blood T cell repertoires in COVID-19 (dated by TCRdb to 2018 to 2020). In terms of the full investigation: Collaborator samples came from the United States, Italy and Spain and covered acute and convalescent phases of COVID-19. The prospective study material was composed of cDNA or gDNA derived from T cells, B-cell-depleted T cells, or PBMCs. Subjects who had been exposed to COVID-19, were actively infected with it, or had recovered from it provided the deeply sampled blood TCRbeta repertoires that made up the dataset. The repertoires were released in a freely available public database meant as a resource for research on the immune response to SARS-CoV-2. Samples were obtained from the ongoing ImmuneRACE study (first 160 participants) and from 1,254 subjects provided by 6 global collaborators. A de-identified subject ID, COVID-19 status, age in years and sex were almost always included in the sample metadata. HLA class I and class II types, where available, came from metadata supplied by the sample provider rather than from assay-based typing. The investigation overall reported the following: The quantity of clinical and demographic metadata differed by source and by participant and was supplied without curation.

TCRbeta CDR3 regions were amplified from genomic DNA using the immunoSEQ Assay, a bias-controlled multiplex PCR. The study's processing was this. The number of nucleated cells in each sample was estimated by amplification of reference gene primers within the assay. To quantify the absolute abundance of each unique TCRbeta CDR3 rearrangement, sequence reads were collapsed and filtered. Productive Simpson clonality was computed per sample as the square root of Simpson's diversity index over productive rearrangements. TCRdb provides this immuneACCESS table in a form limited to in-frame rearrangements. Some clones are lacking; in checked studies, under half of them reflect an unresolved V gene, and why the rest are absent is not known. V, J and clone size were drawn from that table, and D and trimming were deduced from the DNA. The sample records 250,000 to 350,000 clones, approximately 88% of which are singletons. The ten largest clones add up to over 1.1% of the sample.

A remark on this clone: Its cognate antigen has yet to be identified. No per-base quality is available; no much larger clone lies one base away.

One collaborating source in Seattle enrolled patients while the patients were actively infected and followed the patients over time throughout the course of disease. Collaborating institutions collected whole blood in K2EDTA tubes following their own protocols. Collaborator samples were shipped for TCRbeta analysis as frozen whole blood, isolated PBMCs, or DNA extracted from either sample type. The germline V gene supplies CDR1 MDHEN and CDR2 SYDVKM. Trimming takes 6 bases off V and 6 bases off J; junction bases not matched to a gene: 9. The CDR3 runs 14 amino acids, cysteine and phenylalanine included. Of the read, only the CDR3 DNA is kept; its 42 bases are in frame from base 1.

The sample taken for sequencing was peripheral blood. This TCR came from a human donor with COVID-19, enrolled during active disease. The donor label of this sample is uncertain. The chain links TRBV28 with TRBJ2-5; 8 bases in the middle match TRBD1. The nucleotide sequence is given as TGTGCCAGCAGCTCCCAGGACAGGGTACAGACCCAGTACTTC. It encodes CASSSQDRVQTQYF.